One and the same sample provided the 27 T cell receptor beta chains below, sequenced in a study of cytomegalovirus exposure and HLA in healthy donors. A multiplex PCR was run with 60 Vbeta primers and 13 Jbeta primers. Some clones are missing from TCRdb's copy, which holds only in-frame ones; the method was immunoSEQ multiplex PCR. In the table there are around 110,000 clones, around four fifths of which are singletons. The sequenced material came from PBMCs. The receptors stem from a man between 25 and 39 years old in good health and CMV-seronegative.

This clone was observed a few times. This rearrangement joins TRBV28 to TRBJ1-1, with 7 bases identical to TRBD1. Germline CDR1 and CDR2: MDHEN and SYDVKM. The CDR3 consists of 15 residues. V was pared by 7 bases and J by 1 base, with 9 bases of the junction left unmatched. DNA for the CDR3: TGTGCCAGCATCCCTCCGACAGGGCGGAACACTGAAGCTTTCTTT. It codes for CASIPPTGRNTEAFF.

V and J are TRBV7-2 and TRBJ2-7; 9 nucleotides agree with TRBD2. CDR1 is SGHTA, CDR2 FQGNSA, per germline. V lost 5 bases and J lost 4; bases outside the gene matches: 9. CDR3 length equals 15 residues. CDR3: CASSLGLAGPYEQYF. CDR3 coding DNA: TGTGCCAGCAGCCTCGGGCTAGCGGGACCGTACGAGCAGTACTTC.

This chain connects TRBV28 to TRBJ2-5; TRBD2 agrees at 10 bases. Unmatched junction bases numbered 7, after V lost 6 bases and J lost 3 bases. Germline V gene data show CDR1 as MDHEN and CDR2 as SYDVKM. The CDR3 spans 15 residues. CDR3 coding DNA: TGTGCCAGCAGAACTAGCGGGAATATCGAAGAGACCCAGTACTTC. Protein product: CASRTSGNIEETQYF.

The chain uses TRBV5-1 and TRBJ1-4, with 9 positions matching TRBD1. CDR1 SGHRS and CDR2 YFSETQ come from the germline V gene. Unmatched junction bases numbered 7, after V lost 4 bases and J lost 6 bases. This CDR3 has 15 amino acids. The CDR3 DNA reads as TGCGCCAGCAGCGACGGACAGGGGAGTTATGAAAAACTGTTTTTT. Its translation: CASSDGQGSYEKLFF.

J is TRBJ2-7 and V is TRBV19; TRBD1 matches 8 bases. V lost 6 bases and J lost 5; bases outside the gene matches: 6. The CDR3 is 13 residues long. Germline V CDR1 and CDR2: LNHDA, SQIVND (reference sequence). The CDR3 reads CASSRQGIHEQYF. Here the CDR3 DNA reads TGTGCCAGTAGCCGACAGGGGATCCACGAGCAGTACTTC. Filled out from reference TRBV19 and TRBJ2-7, the complete variable domain reads DGGITQSPKYLFRKEGQNVTLSCEQNLNHDAMYWYRQDPGQGLRLIYYSQIVNDFQKGDIAEGYSVSREKKESFPLTVTSAQKNPTAFYLCASSRQGIHEQYFGPGTRLTVT.

The V gene is TRBV5-1, the J gene TRBJ2-7, with 10 bases aligning to TRBD1. Unmatched junction bases numbered 7, after V lost 6 bases and J lost 1 base. Germline V CDR1 and CDR2: SGHRS, YFSETQ. The CDR3 is 15 amino acids. CDR3 sequence (DNA): TGCGCCAGCACCCGACAGGGGGCGGGTTCCTACGAGCAGTACTTC. Translating it yields CASTRQGAGSYEQYF.

The rearrangement joins TRBV27 to TRBJ2-7, with D possibly TRBD1 on 6 matching bases. The CDR3 is 13 residues long. The ends were cut back, 5 bases at V and 3 bases at J, with 11 bases in the middle. Germline-derived CDR1 and CDR2 are MNHEY and SMNVEV (reference sequence). CDR3 residues: CASSTGTYYEQYF. In nucleotides, the CDR3 is TGTGCCAGCAGTACAGGGACCTACTACGAGCAGTACTTC.

The gene calls are TRBV28 and TRBJ2-5; 8 bases are a match to TRBD2. Germline CDR1 reads MDHEN; CDR2 reads SYDVKM. Germline trimming cut 3 bases from V and 2 bases from J; bases unmatched to any gene: 5. The CDR3 has 15 residues. The CDR3 DNA sequence: TGTGCCAGCAGTTTTCGGCGGGAGGTTCAAGAGACCCAGTACTTC. Amino acid sequence: CASSFRREVQETQYF.

The chain carries TRBV5-1 and TRBJ2-1; D might be TRBD1 (5 bases). Germline lookup yields CDR1 SGHRS and CDR2 YFSETQ. CDR3 length: 14 amino acids. V was shortened by 0 bases and J by 5 bases, with 9 bases between the two germline ends. The CDR3 sequence is CASSLGGRDNEQFF. The CDR3 nucleotides are TGCGCCAGCAGCTTGGGGGGCAGGGACAATGAGCAGTTCTTC.

The chain uses TRBV5-4 and TRBJ1-1, with 9 bases lining up with TRBD1. The CDR3 is 18 residues long. The ends lost 4 bases at V and 6 bases at J; junction bases unmatched: 19. The germline V gene has CDR1 SGHNT and CDR2 YYREEE (reference sequence). The CDR3 protein is CASSGGDGYRGLRAEAFF. The CDR3, as DNA: TGTGCCAGCAGCGGGGGGGACGGATACAGGGGGCTTCGGGCTGAAGCTTTCTTT.

V is TRBV15 and J is TRBJ2-1; 8 nucleotides match TRBD1. The V gene end was trimmed by 0 bases and the J gene end by 1 base; junction bases not matched to a gene: 2. Germline V CDR1 and CDR2: LNHNV, YYDKDF (reference sequence). The CDR3 has 16 amino acids. The DNA of the CDR3 is TGTGCCACCAGCAGAGATGGACAGGGTTCCTACAATGAGCAGTTCTTC. This codes for CATSRDGQGSYNEQFF.

This clone has more than one count but fewer than ten. This rearrangement joins TRBV7-8 to TRBJ1-5; D unclear. The CDR3 length is 13 residues. V dropped 2 bases and J dropped 1 base, with 3 bases sitting between them. Germline V gives CDR1 SGHVS, CDR2 FQNEAQ. The CDR3 bases are TGTGCCAGCAGCTTACTAAGCAATCAGCCCCAGCATTTT. Translation: CASSLLSNQPQHF.

This chain connects TRBV7-9 to TRBJ2-5; D may be TRBD2 (6 bases). The end of the DNA fits TRBJ2-7 better, so the J call may be wrong. The CDR3 sequence is 15 residues long. CDR1 SEHNR and CDR2 FQNEAQ come from the germline V gene (reference sequence). CDR3 loop: CASSLASRESFEQYF. In DNA form, the CDR3 reads TGTGCCAGCAGCTTAGCTAGCCGGGAGTCATTCGAGCAGTACTTC.

The chain joins TRBV6-1 to TRBJ1-4; no clear D gene. Trimming took off 2 bases at V and 3 bases at J, with 10 bases between the two ends. Germline-derived CDR1 and CDR2 are MNHNS and SASEGT. CDR3 length: 15 amino acids. CDR3: CASSEWWASNEKLFF. The CDR3 DNA is TGTGCCAGCAGTGAATGGTGGGCTTCTAATGAAAAACTGTTTTTT.

About this clone itself: One end of the junction is discordant with germline, which a read error may explain. This chain joins TRBV5-1 and TRBJ2-3; a weak D match, TRBD2 (7 bases). The CDR3 is 17 amino acids. Germline lookup yields CDR1 SGHRS and CDR2 YFSETQ. The CDR3 DNA is TGCGCCGGCAGCTTGGGAGGGGGGGACCTAAGCACAGATACGCAGTATTTT. Translation: CAGSLGGGDLSTDTQYF.

Remarks on this clone: Additional DNA sequences in this sample encode the identical CDR3. This sequence joins TRBV12-5 and TRBJ2-7; 8 bases are shared with TRBD1. V dropped 1 base and J dropped 1; count of bases not matched to a gene: 6. The CDR3 consists of 16 residues. CDR1 LGHNT and CDR2 FRNRAP come from the germline V gene. The CDR3 spells CASGLDGQGGSYEQYF. In DNA form, the CDR3 reads TGTGCTAGTGGTTTGGATGGACAGGGTGGTTCCTACGAGCAGTACTTC.

The rearrangement uses TRBV7-9 and TRBJ2-3; 7 nucleotides agree with TRBD1. Germline CDR1 is SEHNR and CDR2 is FQNEAQ (reference sequence). The length of the CDR3 is 17 residues. V gave up 5 bases and J gave up 0 bases; unmatched junction bases: 11. The CDR3 is CASSVGQASPSTDTQYF. CDR3 in DNA: TGTGCCAGCAGCGTAGGACAGGCCTCTCCTAGCACAGATACGCAGTATTTT.

A single count supports this clone. The chain carries TRBV11-2 and TRBJ2-7, with 10 positions matching TRBD1. This CDR3 is 12 amino acids long. After removal of 8 bases from V and 3 bases from J, the junction contained 1 base not matched to a gene. Germline-derived CDR1 and CDR2 are SGHAT and FQNNGV. The CDR3 loop reads CASGQGDYEQYF. In nucleotides, the CDR3 is TGTGCCAGCGGACAGGGGGACTACGAGCAGTACTTC.

The CDR3 bases are TGCGCCAGCAGCCAAGATCCGGAGGGCCGAGGCTACACCTTC. Translation gives CASSQDPEGRGYTF. The V gene is TRBV4-1, the J gene TRBJ1-2; no firm D call. The CDR3 is 14 residues long. Germline V gene lookup returns CDR1 MGHRA and CDR2 YSYEKL. V shed 0 bases and J shed 8 bases, with 13 bases lying between them.

V gene TRBV19 combines with J gene TRBJ1-5; D is possibly TRBD1 (6 bases). Trimming pared 5 bases from V and 9 bases from J, leaving 17 bases between. The CDR3 spans 14 residues. Germline assignment: CDR1 LNHDA and CDR2 SQIVND (reference sequence). The CDR3 coding sequence is TGTGCCAGTAGTCCCCAGGGGCCCGATCTGCCCCAGCATTTT. This codes for CASSPQGPDLPQHF.

DNA of the CDR3: TGTGCCAGCAGTCAAGGACAGGGCCCCGGGGGGAACACCATATATTTT. Translating gives CASSQGQGPGGNTIYF. The chain links TRBV6-6 to TRBJ1-3, with TRBD1 identical over 8 bases. The V gene end was trimmed by 5 bases and the J gene end by 7 bases; junction bases not matched to a gene: 13. The germline V gene has CDR1 MNHNY and CDR2 SVGAGI (reference sequence). The CDR3 is made up of 16 amino acids.

This chain connects TRBV2 to TRBJ1-1; 9 bases line up with TRBD1. Germline V CDR1 and CDR2: SNHLY, FYNNEI. Trimming removed 0 bases from V and 1 base from J; junction bases left unmatched: 3. The CDR3 length is 16 residues. The CDR3 DNA follows: TGTGCCAGCAGTGAAGCGGGGACAGGGAAGAACACTGAAGCTTTCTTT. Translated, it gives CASSEAGTGKNTEAFF.

This chain joins TRBV7-9 and TRBJ2-2; the match to TRBD1 covers 8 bases. Germline values: CDR1 SEHNR, CDR2 FQNEAQ (reference sequence). J was trimmed by 4 bases and V by 5 bases; bases with no gene match: 6. CDR3 size: 15 residues. The CDR3 loop reads CASSLRTGSTGELFF. CDR3 nucleotides: TGTGCCAGCAGCCTGAGGACAGGGAGCACCGGGGAGCTGTTTTTT.

V is TRBV9 and J is TRBJ1-1, with D hard to call. This CDR3 is 14 amino acids long. Germline loops: CDR1 SGDLS, CDR2 YYNGEE. V was trimmed by 0 bases and J by 1 base, leaving 7 bases between them. CDR3 bases: TGTGCCAGCAGCGTAGGGGAGCGGAACACTGAAGCTTTCTTT. Translating it yields CASSVGERNTEAFF.

This clone has only a few counts. The chain has TRBV10-3 and TRBJ2-1; TRBD2 matches at 14 bases. Germline V gene lookup returns CDR1 ENHRY and CDR2 SYGVKD. This CDR3 is built from 15 residues. The V and J ends lost 8 bases and 8 bases, in that order; junction bases with no gene match: 8. CDR3 loop: CAIRLTSGGAYEQFF. The CDR3 DNA reads TGTGCCATCCGCCTGACTAGCGGGGGGGCTTATGAGCAGTTCTTC.

The chain links TRBV30 to TRBJ2-2, with TRBD2 matching over 9 bases. Per germline, CDR1 GTSNPN and CDR2 SVGIG (reference sequence). The CDR3 extends over 15 amino acids. V was pared by 3 bases and J by 7 bases, with 9 bases of the junction left unmatched. The CDR3 reads CAWRSGGRGVGELFF. The CDR3 DNA follows: TGTGCCTGGAGATCAGGCGGGAGGGGGGTCGGGGAGCTGTTTTTT.

There are a few counts of this clone. The genes are TRBV29-1 and TRBJ2-2, with TRBD2 identical over 15 bases. The germline CDR1 and CDR2 sequences are SQVTM and ANQGSEA. This CDR3 has 18 residues. Trimming removed 6 bases from V and 4 bases from J; junction bases left unmatched: 12. The chain's CDR3 is CSVKGLAGGLEGTGELFF. The CDR3 coding sequence is TGCAGCGTAAAGGGACTAGCGGGAGGCCTCGAGGGCACCGGGGAGCTGTTTTTT.